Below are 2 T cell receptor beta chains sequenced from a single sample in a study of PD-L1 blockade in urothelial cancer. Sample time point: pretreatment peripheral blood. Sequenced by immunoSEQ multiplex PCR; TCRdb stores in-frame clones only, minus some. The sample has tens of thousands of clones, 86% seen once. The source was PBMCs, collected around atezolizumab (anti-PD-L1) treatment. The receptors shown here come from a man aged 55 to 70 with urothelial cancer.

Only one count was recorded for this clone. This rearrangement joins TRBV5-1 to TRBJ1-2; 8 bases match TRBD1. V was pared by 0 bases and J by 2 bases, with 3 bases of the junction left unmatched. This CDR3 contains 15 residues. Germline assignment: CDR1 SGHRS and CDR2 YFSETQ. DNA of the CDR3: TGCGCCAGCAGCTTGGAGGCAGGGGGCAACTATGGCTACACCTTC. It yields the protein CASSLEAGGNYGYTF.

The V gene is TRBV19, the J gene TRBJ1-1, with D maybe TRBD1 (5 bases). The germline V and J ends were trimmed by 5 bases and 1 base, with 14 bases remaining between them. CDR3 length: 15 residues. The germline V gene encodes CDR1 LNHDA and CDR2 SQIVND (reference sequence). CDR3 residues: CASSQRTITNTEAFF. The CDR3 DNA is TGTGCCAGTAGTCAGAGGACAATTACGAACACTGAAGCTTTCTTT.